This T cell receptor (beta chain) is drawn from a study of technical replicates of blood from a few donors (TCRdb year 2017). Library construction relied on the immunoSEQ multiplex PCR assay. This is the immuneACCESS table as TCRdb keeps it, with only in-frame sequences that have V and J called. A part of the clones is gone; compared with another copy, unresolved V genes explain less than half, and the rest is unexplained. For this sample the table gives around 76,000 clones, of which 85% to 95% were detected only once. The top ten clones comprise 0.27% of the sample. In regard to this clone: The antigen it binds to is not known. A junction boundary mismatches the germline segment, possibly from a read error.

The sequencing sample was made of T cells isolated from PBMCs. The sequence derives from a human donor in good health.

The DNA is TGTGCCAGCAGTGTTTCCGGGACAAGCTTT. It encodes CASSVSGTSF. Recombination joined TRBV6-1 with TRBJ1-1, and perhaps TRBD1 as D gene, on 6 matching bases. From cysteine to phenylalanine, the CDR3 is 10 amino acids long. CDR3 DNA only is kept here, 30 bases in frame from base 1. For CDR1 and CDR2, the germline V gene lists MNHNS and SASEGT.